The T cell receptor beta chain under discussion was sequenced for a study of T cell changes during pregnancy in multiple sclerosis. With 2 bases clipped from V and 8 bases from J, the junction kept 7 bases outside the gene matches. The CDR3 is made up of 14 amino acids. Looked up from germline, CDR1 is SGHTA and CDR2 is FQGNSA. The assay was immunoSEQ multiplex PCR, and TCRdb's table has in-frame clones only and misses some. Of 40,000 or so clones listed, roughly nine tenths were seen once; the top ten hold about 0.42%. This sequence was found in a female donor in good health, enrolled as a control in a pregnancy study. The rearrangement joins TRBV7-2 to TRBJ1-2; 8 nucleotides match TRBD1. The specimen was CD4+ T cells from peripheral blood mononuclear cells, collected in the third trimester of pregnancy. The DNA for the CDR3 is TGTGCCAGCAGCTTACGGCCTACAGGGGGAGGCTACACCTTC. Translating it yields CASSLRPTGGGYTF.